A single sample gave rise to the 16 T cell receptor beta chains below, sequenced in a study of regulatory T cells in long-lasting Graves disease. iRepertoire HTBI primers and Arm-PCR of CDR3 regions built TCR beta libraries. In TCRdb, the multiplex PCR reads were re-called with MiXCR into one record per CDR3 protein. The profile shows 400,000 to 500,000 distinct CDR3 sequences, over 15% of them singletons. The time point denotes: newly diagnosed GD, antithyroid drugs for less than 3 months. PBMC RNA served as the TCR library source. These data were also filed under a second study, of T cells in Graves' hyperthyroidism and ophthalmopathy.

The source material was peripheral blood mononuclear cells (PBMCs), sampled at new diagnosis, from a patient treated with antithyroid drugs. Source of these receptors: a woman aged 18-29 years with Graves disease.

Comment on this clonotype: A read error is possible here, since a much larger clone lies one base away. The rearrangement joins TRBV7-3 to TRBJ2-7; 10 nucleotides agree with TRBD2. After removal of 3 bases from V and 7 bases from J, the junction contained 9 bases not matched to a gene. The CDR3 length is 15 residues. Germline V gives CDR1 SGHTA, CDR2 FQGTGA. The CDR3 is CASSLLAGANNEQYF. CDR3 bases: TGTGCCAGCAGCTTGCTAGCGGGAGCCAACAATGAGCAGTACTTC.

This clonotype was counted at least ten times. J is TRBJ2-7 and V is TRBV7-9; TRBD2 agrees at 8 bases. The CDR3 is 14 residues long. Unmatched junction bases numbered 5, after V lost 7 bases and J lost 0 bases. CDR1 is SEHNR, CDR2 FQNEAQ, per germline (reference sequence). CDR3 in DNA: TGTGCCAGCACAACGACTAGCGACTCCTACGAGCAGTACTTC. It encodes CASTTTSDSYEQYF.

The CDR3, as DNA: TGTGCCAGCAGTTTAGCGCGATCGGCAGGGGCTTTCTTT. This translates into CASSLARSAGAFF. The chain employs TRBV12-3 or TRBV12-4 and TRBJ1-1; TRBD1 might be the D (5 bases). V was pared by 0 bases and J by 11 bases, with 13 bases between. The CDR3 sequence is 13 residues long.

This clonotype showed up just a few times. This chain joins TRBV20-1 and TRBJ2-1; no definite D call. Germline V gene lookup returns CDR1 DFQATT and CDR2 SNEGSKA (reference sequence). Trimming removed 3 bases from V and 5 bases from J, with 8 bases in between. This CDR3 has 12 amino acids. As DNA, the CDR3 is TGCAGTGCTAGGGACGGTGACAATGAGCAGTTCTTC. This gives the protein CSARDGDNEQFF.

The gene calls are TRBV7-3 and TRBJ2-6; D uncertain. The germline V gene encodes CDR1 SGHTA and CDR2 FQGTGA. Between the trimmed V and J ends, which lost 11 bases and 2 bases, there was a span of 19 bases. This CDR3 spans 16 amino acids. In DNA form, the CDR3 reads TGTGCCGAACATCCCTACCCTGCCACTGGGGCCAACGTCCTGACTTTC. It encodes CAEHPYPATGANVLTF.

The genes are TRBV28 and TRBJ2-4; D is perhaps TRBD1 (6 bases). The CDR3 length is 16 residues. V dropped 3 bases and J dropped 2 bases, with 14 bases sitting between them. Germline V lookup: CDR1 MDHEN, CDR2 SYDVKM. The CDR3 is CASSFGTGKTKNIQYF. In DNA form, the CDR3 reads TGTGCCAGCAGTTTCGGTACAGGGAAAACCAAAAACATTCAGTACTTC.

This clonotype was observed a few times. The V call is TRBV6-9, the J call TRBJ1-1, with TRBD1 matching 8 bases. J was trimmed by 6 bases and V by 2 bases; bases with no gene match: 2. CDR1 and CDR2 from the germline V gene are MNHGY and SVAAGI. This CDR3 region has 13 residues. The CDR3 is CASSYQGASEAFF. The CDR3, as DNA: TGTGCCAGCAGTTATCAGGGGGCCTCTGAAGCTTTCTTT.

Many counts were recorded for this clonotype. The rearrangement links TRBV27 to TRBJ2-3; 7 nucleotides line up with TRBD2. The CDR3 is made up of 15 amino acids. V trimming: 6 bases; J trimming: 7 bases; junction bases outside the gene matches: 13. From germline, CDR1 is MNHEY and CDR2 SMNVEV (reference sequence). The CDR3 sequence: CASRERLAGQYTQYF. In nucleotides, the CDR3 is TGTGCCAGCAGGGAAAGACTAGCAGGGCAATATACGCAGTATTTT.

This chain links TRBV27 with TRBJ2-2, with 8 bases identical to TRBD1. Germline V CDR1 and CDR2: MNHEY, SMNVEV (reference sequence). Trimming cost V 5 bases and J 6 bases; bases outside gene matches: 5. CDR3 size: 14 residues. The CDR3 reads CASSPTGAAGELFF. The CDR3 bases are TGTGCCAGCAGTCCGACAGGGGCGGCCGGGGAGCTGTTTTTT.

This clonotype showed up many times. This chain uses TRBV7-9 with TRBJ2-3; tentatively, D is TRBD1 (7 bases). The CDR3 is 16 amino acids. Germline-derived CDR1 and CDR2 are SEHNR and FQNEAQ (reference sequence). V was shortened by 2 bases and J by 4 bases, with 16 bases between the two germline ends. The chain's CDR3 is CASSLLLGRGADTQYF. CDR3 nucleotide sequence: TGTGCCAGCAGCTTATTGTTGGGCAGGGGGGCAGATACGCAGTATTTT.

This clonotype was detected ten times or more. The V call is TRBV29-1, the J call TRBJ2-1; possibly TRBD2 for D (6 bases). Germline V gives CDR1 SQVTM, CDR2 ANQGSEA. Trimming left V 8 bases short and J 0 bases short, with 17 bases between. The CDR3 has 15 residues. The CDR3 spells CSSFSGVGSYNEQFF. In DNA form, the CDR3 reads TGCAGCTCTTTTTCGGGAGTGGGCTCCTACAATGAGCAGTTCTTC.

This clonotype occurred many times. The rearrangement uses TRBV28 and TRBJ2-5; D may correspond to TRBD1 or TRBD2 (5 bases each). V lost 0 bases, J lost 0 bases, and 14 bases lay in between. CDR1 MDHEN and CDR2 SYDVKM come from the germline V gene. The CDR3 covers 17 residues. CDR3 region: CASSLWGDLQYQETQYF. CDR3 nucleotide sequence: TGTGCCAGCAGTTTATGGGGGGACCTACAGTACCAAGAGACCCAGTACTTC. The whole variable domain, remainder taken from reference TRBV28 and TRBJ2-5, is DVKVTQSSRYLVKRTGEKVFLECVQDMDHENMFWYRQDPGLGLRLIYFSYDVKMKEKGDIPEGYSVSREKKERFSLILESASTNQTSMYLCASSLWGDLQYQETQYFGPGTRLLVL.

This clonotype has a count of ten or more. J is TRBJ1-1 and V is TRBV2, with D maybe TRBD1 (6 bases). The CDR3 has 14 residues. Germline CDR1 and CDR2: SNHLY and FYNNEI. The V end was cut by 2 bases, the J end by 5 bases, with 12 bases between. CDR3 nucleotides: TGTGCCAGCAGTGAACGCAGGGGTGGAACTGAAGCTTTCTTT. It specifies CASSERRGGTEAFF.

This clonotype turned up a few times. The chain combines TRBV19 with TRBJ1-5; unclear D gene. Trimming shortened V by 1 base and J by 7 bases, and 11 bases separated the two germline ends. The CDR3 runs to 14 residues. The V gene's germline CDR1 is LNHDA and CDR2 SQIVND (reference sequence). The CDR3 DNA reads TGTGCCAGTAGTATAGTCGCAGACGGGCAGCCCCAGCATTTT. This gives the protein CASSIVADGQPQHF.

The sample holds many counts of this clonotype. This chain uses TRBV20-1 with TRBJ2-4, with TRBD2 matching over 9 bases. Germline CDR1 and CDR2: DFQATT and SNEGSKA (reference sequence). The V gene end was trimmed by 1 base and the J gene end by 3 bases; junction bases not matched to a gene: 4. This CDR3 is 15 amino acids long. The CDR3, as DNA: TGCAGTGCTAGAGTTGGCGGGAGGGACAAAAACATTCAGTACTTC. Translation: CSARVGGRDKNIQYF.

This clonotype appeared many times. The V gene is TRBV5-5, the J gene TRBJ2-2, with D hard to call. CDR1 SGHKS and CDR2 YYEKEE come from the germline V gene (reference sequence). CDR3 length: 14 amino acids. V lost 4 bases and J 2 bases, leaving 9 bases between the germline ends. CDR3 in DNA: TGTGCCAGCAGCGGGATTCTTAACACCGGGGAGCTGTTTTTT. Its translation is CASSGILNTGELFF.